The sequence of this T cell receptor beta chain was determined in a study of blood T cell repertoires in COVID-19 (dated by TCRdb to the early 2020s). The study in broad terms: Samples covering the acute and convalescent phases of COVID-19 were provided by collaborators in the United States, Italy and Spain. Deeply sampled blood TCRbeta repertoires from subjects exposed to, actively infected with, or recovered from COVID-19 were included in the dataset. The material from the prospective study consisted of cDNA or gDNA derived from T cells, B-cell-depleted T cells, or PBMCs. A de-identified subject ID, COVID-19 status, age in years and sex were almost always included in the sample metadata. The repertoires were made available in a free public database intended to serve as a resource for research on the immune response to SARS-CoV-2. Samples came from the ongoing ImmuneRACE study (first 160 participants) plus 1,254 subjects from 6 global collaborators. HLA class I and class II types, where available, came from metadata supplied by the sample provider rather than from assay-based typing. Broader findings and caveats from the paper: How much clinical and demographic metadata was included differed by source and by participant, and the metadata was provided uncurated.

Samples from volunteer blood donors who had recovered from COVID-19 were contributed by a second Seattle source. The collaborating institutions used their own protocols to collect whole blood in K2EDTA tubes. For TCRbeta analysis, collaborators shipped samples in one of three forms: frozen whole blood, isolated PBMCs, or DNA extracted from either of those sample types. In the case of this clone: Its binding antigen is unknown. Base qualities are not at hand, and no much larger clone is one base apart.

The immunoSEQ Assay, a bias-controlled multiplex PCR, was used to amplify TCRbeta CDR3 regions from genomic DNA. On the authors' methods: Nucleated cell counts per sample were estimated from amplification of reference gene primers within the assay. To quantify the absolute abundance of each unique TCRbeta CDR3 rearrangement, sequence reads were collapsed and filtered. Productive Simpson clonality was computed per sample as the square root of Simpson's diversity index over productive rearrangements. The table was pulled from immuneACCESS by TCRdb, which kept in-frame rearrangements only. Such tables lose some clones; where checked, under half of the loss comes from unresolved V genes, and the rest has no known cause. V and J calls and clone size are given by that table; D and trimming were obtained from the DNA. The table for this sample lists some 110,000 clones; 80% to 90% of them were counted only once. The top ten clonotypes cover approximately 8% of the sample.

The receptor's source is a man between 65 and 80 years old who had recovered from COVID-19. Material: peripheral blood.

The CDR3 in this case is CASTGGAALHTDTQYF. The base sequence is TGTGCCAGTACAGGGGGTGCAGCCCTACACACAGATACGCAGTATTTT. This sequence uses TRBV7-9 and TRBJ2-3; 8 central nucleotides agree with TRBD1. Germline trimming amounts to 9 bases on V and 2 bases on J, with 13 as the count of junction bases outside the gene matches. CDR1 and CDR2 (SEHNR, FQNEAQ) derive from the germline V gene (reference sequence). CDR3 length: 16 amino acids, cysteine to phenylalanine. Only the CDR3 portion is preserved as DNA: 48 bases, with reading frame beginning at the first base.